This T cell receptor (beta chain) was sequenced for a study of identical twins (dated by TCRdb to 2015 to 2016). As for the study more broadly: TCR alpha and beta repertoires from monozygotic twins, unrelated adults of various ages and cord blood were deep-sequenced to test whether fetal clonotypes persist. To rule out contamination, replicate twin experiments were performed at different times with different library preparation protocols. What the work shows at the level of the full study, not this receptor alone: Because the same donors could not be followed over many years, the conclusions depended on cross-sectional statistical analysis. Invariant T cells such as MAIT and iNKT could partly confound zero-insertion analyses, though diverse VJ usage argued against this for most clonotypes. Compared with coincidental sharing between unrelated individuals, an excess of low generation-probability sequences was observed among out-of-frame TCR alpha sequences shared between twins. The excess sharing between twins in beta out-of-frame sequences was weaker because fewer shared sequences reduced the signal-to-noise ratio. In monozygotic twins, out-of-frame TCR alpha sharing was systematically underestimated by recombination models, although the models agreed with sharing between unrelated individuals. Abundant cord blood beta clonotypes had fewer insertions, young adult naive repertoires showed a similar but weaker trend, and memory repertoires showed no such trend.

The method was 5' RACE. Sequencing was carried out with an Illumina HiSeq 2000. Template switching added a universal primer binding site, and the final cDNA carried a unique molecular identifier that allowed TCR cDNA molecules to be counted accurately. Specific primers in the conserved constant-segment region were used to synthesize first-strand cDNA for the TCR alpha and beta chains. To control for contamination, every cDNA library was double barcoded, receiving both a SMART-Mk sample barcode and Illumina barcodes. TruSeq adapter sequences and Illumina sample barcodes were added in two successive PCR steps. The TCR alpha and beta cDNA libraries were sequenced on the Illumina HiSeq platform using custom primers. The published analysis was carried out like this. Raw reads were processed with MiGEC to extract unique molecular identifiers, and MiXCR was used to determine CDR3 positions. Recombination models were inferred per individual with the repgenHMM and IGoR tools using an EM algorithm. The tcR package in R was used for shared clonotype analysis, with sharing normalized by the product of cloneset sizes. To study raw recombination free of thymic and clonal selection effects, out-of-frame nonproductive sequences were analyzed. TCRdb cleaned the public reads at Q25 with fastp, built clones with MiXCR and kept in-frame beta chains. Entries that share a CDR3 protein sequence are merged under the most common genes and DNA. These V and J calls originate from TCRdb's pipeline instead of the authors' own analysis. In this sample the table shows 350,000 to 450,000 distinct CDR3 sequences, about 18% of which occur a single time. The top ten constitute approximately 12% of the sample.

Only healthy Caucasian donors were included. The researchers also sequenced three unrelated adults who were not twins: a male aged 18 to 30, a male aged 50 to 59, and a female aged 50 to 59. Miltenyi CD45RO+ enrichment and human naive T-cell isolation kits were used to isolate memory (CD45RO+) and naive T cells from PBMC. Here V drops 5 bases and J drops 4 bases, and the junction holds 7 bases not matched to any gene. Its CDR3 holds 15 amino acids, cysteine through phenylalanine. This entry keeps only the CDR3 DNA: 45 bases, framed from base 1. From a lookup of the germline V gene, CDR1 and CDR2 are LGHNA and YNFKEQ. A word on this clonotype: No antigen is known for it. There are no base qualities to consult, and no much larger clone falls within one base.

The rearranged chain carries TRBV4-2 and TRBJ2-5; TRBD1 agrees with 10 junctional bases. Sequences were obtained from naive T cells sorted from blood. The cell subset or site label of this sample denotes: cells isolated with a human naive T-cell isolation kit. The TCR sequence derives from a man between 45 and 60 years old in good health. The nucleotide sequence reads as follows: TGTGCCAGCAGCATACGACAGGGGGCGGTAGAGACCCAGTACTTC. Its product reads: CASSIRQGAVETQYF.